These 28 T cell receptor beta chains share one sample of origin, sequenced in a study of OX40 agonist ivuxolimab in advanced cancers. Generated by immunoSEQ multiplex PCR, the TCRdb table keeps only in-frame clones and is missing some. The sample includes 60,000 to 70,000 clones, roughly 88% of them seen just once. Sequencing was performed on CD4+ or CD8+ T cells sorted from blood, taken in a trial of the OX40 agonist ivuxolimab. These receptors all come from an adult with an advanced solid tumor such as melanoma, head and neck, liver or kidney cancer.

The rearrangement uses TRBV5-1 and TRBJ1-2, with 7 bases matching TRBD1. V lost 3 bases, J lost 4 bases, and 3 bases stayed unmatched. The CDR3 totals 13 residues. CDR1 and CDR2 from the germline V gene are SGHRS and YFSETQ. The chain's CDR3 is CASSSGGSYGYTF. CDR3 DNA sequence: TGCGCCAGCAGCTCAGGGGGATCCTATGGCTACACCTTC.

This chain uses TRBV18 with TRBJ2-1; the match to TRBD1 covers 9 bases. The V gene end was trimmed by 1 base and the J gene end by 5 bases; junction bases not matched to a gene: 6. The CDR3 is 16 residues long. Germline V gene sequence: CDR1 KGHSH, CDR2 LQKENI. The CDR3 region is CASSPQGQGINNEQFF. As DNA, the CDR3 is TGTGCCAGCTCACCACAGGGACAGGGTATTAACAATGAGCAGTTCTTC.

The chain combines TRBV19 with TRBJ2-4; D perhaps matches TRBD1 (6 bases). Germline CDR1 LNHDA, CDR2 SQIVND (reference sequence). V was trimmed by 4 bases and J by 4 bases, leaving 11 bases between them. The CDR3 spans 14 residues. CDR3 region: CASSTTGRKNIQYF. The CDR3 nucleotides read TGTGCCAGTAGTACGACAGGAAGGAAAAACATTCAGTACTTC. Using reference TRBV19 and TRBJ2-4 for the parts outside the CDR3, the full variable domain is DGGITQSPKYLFRKEGQNVTLSCEQNLNHDAMYWYRQDPGQGLRLIYYSQIVNDFQKGDIAEGYSVSREKKESFPLTVTSAQKNPTAFYLCASSTTGRKNIQYFGAGTRLSVL.

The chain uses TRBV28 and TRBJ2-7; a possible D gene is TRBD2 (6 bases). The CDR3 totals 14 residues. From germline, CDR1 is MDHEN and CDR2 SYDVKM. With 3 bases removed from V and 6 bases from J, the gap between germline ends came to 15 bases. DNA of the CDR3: TGTGCCAGCAGTTTTGGAGGGGAAGAAAGCGAGCAGTACTTC. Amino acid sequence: CASSFGGEESEQYF.

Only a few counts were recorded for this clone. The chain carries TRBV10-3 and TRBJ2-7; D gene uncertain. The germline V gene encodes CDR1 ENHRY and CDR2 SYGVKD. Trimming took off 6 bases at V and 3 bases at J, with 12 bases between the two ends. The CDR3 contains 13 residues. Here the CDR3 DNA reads TGTGCCATCAGCAGTACCGGCCGCTACGAGCAGTACTTC. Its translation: CAISSTGRYEQYF.

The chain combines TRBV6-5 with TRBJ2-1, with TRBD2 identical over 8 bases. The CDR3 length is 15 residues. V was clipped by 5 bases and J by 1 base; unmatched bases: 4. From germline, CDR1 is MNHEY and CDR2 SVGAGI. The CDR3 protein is CASSGKRESYNEQFF. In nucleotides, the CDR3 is TGTGCCAGCAGTGGAAAGCGGGAGTCCTACAATGAGCAGTTCTTC.

The CDR3 DNA is TGTGCCAGTAGTATGCCCCCCGAGAACACTGAAGCTTTCTTT. It translates to CASSMPPENTEAFF. The rearrangement uses TRBV19 and TRBJ1-1; D remains unclear. The CDR3 contains 14 residues. The V end lost 3 bases, the J end lost 1 base, and 9 bases lay between the germline ends. Germline V CDR1 and CDR2: LNHDA, SQIVND (reference sequence).

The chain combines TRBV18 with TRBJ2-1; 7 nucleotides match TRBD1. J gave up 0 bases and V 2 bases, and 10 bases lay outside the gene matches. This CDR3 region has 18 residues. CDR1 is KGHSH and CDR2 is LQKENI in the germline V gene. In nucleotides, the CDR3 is TGTGCCAGCTCACCATGGTCTGGGACAGCAAACTCCTACAATGAGCAGTTCTTC. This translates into CASSPWSGTANSYNEQFF.

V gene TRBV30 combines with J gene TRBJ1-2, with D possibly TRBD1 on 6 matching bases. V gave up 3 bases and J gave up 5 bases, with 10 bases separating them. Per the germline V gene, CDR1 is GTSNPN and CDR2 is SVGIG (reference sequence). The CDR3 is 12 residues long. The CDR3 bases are TGTGCCTGGAGGTTGGACAGTTATGGCTACACCTTC. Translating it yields CAWRLDSYGYTF.

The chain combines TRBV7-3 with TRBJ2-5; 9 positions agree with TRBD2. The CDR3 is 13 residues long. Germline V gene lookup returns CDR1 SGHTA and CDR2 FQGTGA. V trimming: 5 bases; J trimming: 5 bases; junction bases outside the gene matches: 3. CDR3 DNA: TGTGCCAGCAGCACCGGGACTAGCGAGACCCAGTACTTC. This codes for CASSTGTSETQYF.

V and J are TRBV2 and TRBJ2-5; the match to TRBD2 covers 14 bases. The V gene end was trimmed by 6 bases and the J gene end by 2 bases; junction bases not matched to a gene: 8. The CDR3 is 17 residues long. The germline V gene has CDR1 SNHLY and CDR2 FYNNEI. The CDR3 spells CASRKGLAGVWQETQYF. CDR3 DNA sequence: TGTGCCAGCAGGAAGGGACTAGCGGGAGTGTGGCAAGAGACCCAGTACTTC.

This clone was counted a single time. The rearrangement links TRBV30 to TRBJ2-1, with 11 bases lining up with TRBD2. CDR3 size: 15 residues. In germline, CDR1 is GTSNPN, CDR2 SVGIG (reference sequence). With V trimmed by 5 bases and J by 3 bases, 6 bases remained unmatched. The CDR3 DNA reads TGTGCCTGGGCTCAAGGGACTAGCGGCTACAATGAGCAGTTCTTC. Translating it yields CAWAQGTSGYNEQFF.

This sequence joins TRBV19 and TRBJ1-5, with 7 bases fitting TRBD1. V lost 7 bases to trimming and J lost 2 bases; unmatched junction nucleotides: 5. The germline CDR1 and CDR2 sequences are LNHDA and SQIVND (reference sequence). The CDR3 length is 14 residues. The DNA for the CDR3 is TGTGCCAGTAATAAAGGACAGGGCAATCAGCCCCAGCATTTT. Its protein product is CASNKGQGNQPQHF.

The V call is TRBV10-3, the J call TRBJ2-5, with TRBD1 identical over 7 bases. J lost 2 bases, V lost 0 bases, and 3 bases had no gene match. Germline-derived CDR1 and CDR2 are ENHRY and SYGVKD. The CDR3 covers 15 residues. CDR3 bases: TGTGCCATCAGTGAGTCTGTCAGGGGGCAAGAGACCCAGTACTTC. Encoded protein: CAISESVRGQETQYF.

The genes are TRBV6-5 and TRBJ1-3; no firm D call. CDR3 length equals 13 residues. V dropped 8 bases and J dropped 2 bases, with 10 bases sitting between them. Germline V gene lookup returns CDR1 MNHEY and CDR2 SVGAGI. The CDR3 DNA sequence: TGTGCCAGCGTTGGCCCCCCTGGAAACACCATATATTTT. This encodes CASVGPPGNTIYF.

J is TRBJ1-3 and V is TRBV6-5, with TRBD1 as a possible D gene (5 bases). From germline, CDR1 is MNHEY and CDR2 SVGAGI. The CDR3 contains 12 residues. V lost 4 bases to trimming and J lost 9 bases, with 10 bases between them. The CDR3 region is CASSSPGGTIYF. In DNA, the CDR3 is TGTGCCAGCAGTTCCCCCGGGGGCACCATATATTTT.

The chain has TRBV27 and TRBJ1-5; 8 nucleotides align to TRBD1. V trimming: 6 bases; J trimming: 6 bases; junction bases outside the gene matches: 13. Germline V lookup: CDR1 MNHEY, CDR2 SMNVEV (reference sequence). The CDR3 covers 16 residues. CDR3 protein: CASRASVGQGFQPQHF. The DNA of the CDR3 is TGTGCCAGCAGGGCCTCCGTCGGACAGGGTTTTCAGCCCCAGCATTTT.

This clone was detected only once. The CDR3: CASGIQPGELFF. DNA for the CDR3: TGTGCCAGCGGAATCCAGCCCGGGGAGCTGTTTTTT. The chain couples TRBV28 to TRBJ2-2; D is uncertain. The CDR3 length is 12 residues. CDR1 and CDR2 from the germline V gene are MDHEN and SYDVKM. V lost 8 bases, J lost 6 bases, and 10 bases lay in between.

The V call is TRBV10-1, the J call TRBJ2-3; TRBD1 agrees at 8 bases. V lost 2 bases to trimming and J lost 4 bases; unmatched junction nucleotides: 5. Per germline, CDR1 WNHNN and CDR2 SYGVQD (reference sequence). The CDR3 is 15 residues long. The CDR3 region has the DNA TGCGCCAGCAGTGAGGGGACAGGCGTATCAGATACGCAGTATTTT. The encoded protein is CASSEGTGVSDTQYF.

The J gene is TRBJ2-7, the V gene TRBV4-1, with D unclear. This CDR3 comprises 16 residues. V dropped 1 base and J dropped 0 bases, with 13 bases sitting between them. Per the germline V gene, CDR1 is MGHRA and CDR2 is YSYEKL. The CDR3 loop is CASSQGRRVDSYEQYF. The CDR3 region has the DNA TGCGCCAGCAGCCAAGGACGCCGGGTGGACTCCTACGAGCAGTACTTC.

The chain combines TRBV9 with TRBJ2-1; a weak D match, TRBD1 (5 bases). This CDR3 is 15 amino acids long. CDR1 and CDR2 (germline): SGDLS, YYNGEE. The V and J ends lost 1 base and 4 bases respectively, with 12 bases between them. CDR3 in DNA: TGTGCCAGCAGCGTATCAACAGGAGAATACAATGAGCAGTTCTTC. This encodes CASSVSTGEYNEQFF. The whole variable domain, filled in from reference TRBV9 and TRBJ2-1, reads DSGVTQTPKHLITATGQRVTLRCSPRSGDLSVYWYQQSLDQGLQFLIQYYNGEERAKGNILERFSAQQFPDLHSELNLSSLELGDSALYFCASSVSTGEYNEQFFGPGTRLTVL.

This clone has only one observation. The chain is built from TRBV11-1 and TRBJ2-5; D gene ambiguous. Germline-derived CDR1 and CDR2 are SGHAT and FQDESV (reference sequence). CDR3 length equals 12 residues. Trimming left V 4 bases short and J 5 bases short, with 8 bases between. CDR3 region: CASSSSGETQYF. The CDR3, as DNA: TGTGCCAGCAGCTCCTCTGGGGAGACCCAGTACTTC.

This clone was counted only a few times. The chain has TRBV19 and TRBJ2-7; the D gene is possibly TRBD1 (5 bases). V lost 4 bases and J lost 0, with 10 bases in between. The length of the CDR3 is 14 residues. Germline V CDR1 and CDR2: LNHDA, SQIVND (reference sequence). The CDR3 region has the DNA TGTGCCAGTAGTAGGGGCCTGCTCTCCTACGAGCAGTACTTC. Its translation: CASSRGLLSYEQYF.

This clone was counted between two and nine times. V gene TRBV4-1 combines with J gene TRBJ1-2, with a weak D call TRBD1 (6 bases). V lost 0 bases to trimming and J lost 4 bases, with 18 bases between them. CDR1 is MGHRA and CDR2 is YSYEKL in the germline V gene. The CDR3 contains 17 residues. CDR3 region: CASSQDPGTQVVYGYTF. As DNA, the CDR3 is TGCGCCAGCAGCCAAGACCCCGGGACACAGGTTGTCTATGGCTACACCTTC.

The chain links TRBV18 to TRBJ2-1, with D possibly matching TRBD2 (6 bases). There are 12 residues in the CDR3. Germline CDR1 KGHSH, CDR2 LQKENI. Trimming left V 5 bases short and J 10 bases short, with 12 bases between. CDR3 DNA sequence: TGTGCCAGCTCATTAGGAGGGTGGGAGCAGTTCTTC. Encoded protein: CASSLGGWEQFF.

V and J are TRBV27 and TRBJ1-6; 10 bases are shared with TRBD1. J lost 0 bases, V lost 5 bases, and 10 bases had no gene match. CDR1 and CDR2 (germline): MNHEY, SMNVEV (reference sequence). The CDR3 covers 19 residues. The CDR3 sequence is CASSLTDRGRISYNSPLHF. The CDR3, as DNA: TGTGCCAGCAGTCTAACAGACAGGGGGCGCATCTCCTATAATTCACCCCTCCACTTT.

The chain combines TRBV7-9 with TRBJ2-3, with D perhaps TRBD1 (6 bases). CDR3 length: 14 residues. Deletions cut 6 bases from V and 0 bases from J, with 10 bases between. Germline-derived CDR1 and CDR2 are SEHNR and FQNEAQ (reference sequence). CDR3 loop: CASRPQGSTDTQYF. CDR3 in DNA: TGTGCCAGCAGGCCACAGGGCAGCACAGATACGCAGTATTTT.

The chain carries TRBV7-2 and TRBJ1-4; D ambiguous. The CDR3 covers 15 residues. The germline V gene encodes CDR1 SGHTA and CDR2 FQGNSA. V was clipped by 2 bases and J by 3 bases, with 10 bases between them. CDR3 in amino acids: CASSLFGGANEKLFF. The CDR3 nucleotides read TGTGCCAGCAGCTTATTTGGCGGGGCTAATGAAAAACTGTTTTTT.